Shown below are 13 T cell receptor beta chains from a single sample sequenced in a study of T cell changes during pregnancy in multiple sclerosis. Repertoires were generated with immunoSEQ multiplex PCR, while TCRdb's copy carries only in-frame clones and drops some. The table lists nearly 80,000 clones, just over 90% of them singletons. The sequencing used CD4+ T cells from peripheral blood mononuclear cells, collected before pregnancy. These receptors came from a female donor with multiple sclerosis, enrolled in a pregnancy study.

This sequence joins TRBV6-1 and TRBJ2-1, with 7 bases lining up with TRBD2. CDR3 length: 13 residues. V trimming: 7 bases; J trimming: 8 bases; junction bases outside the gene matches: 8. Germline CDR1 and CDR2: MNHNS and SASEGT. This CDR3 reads CASIASGGYEQFF. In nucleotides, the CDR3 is TGTGCCAGCATTGCTAGCGGAGGGTATGAGCAGTTCTTC.

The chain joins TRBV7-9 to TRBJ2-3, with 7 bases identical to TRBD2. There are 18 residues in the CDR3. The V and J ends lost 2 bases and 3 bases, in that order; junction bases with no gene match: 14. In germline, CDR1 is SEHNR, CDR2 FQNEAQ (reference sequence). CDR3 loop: CASSLSQTLAGRTDTQYF. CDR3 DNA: TGTGCCAGCAGCTTATCCCAGACGTTAGCGGGTCGTACAGATACGCAGTATTTT.

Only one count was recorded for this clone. CDR3 nucleotide sequence: TGTGCCAGCAGCTTCTTAGCGGGGGGGATCGCAGATACGCAGTATTTT. Protein sequence: CASSFLAGGIADTQYF. The chain couples TRBV7-8 to TRBJ2-3; 11 bases are a match to TRBD2. This CDR3 is built from 16 residues. In germline, CDR1 is SGHVS, CDR2 FQNEAQ. V shed 3 bases and J 4 bases; nucleotides not matched to a gene: 6.

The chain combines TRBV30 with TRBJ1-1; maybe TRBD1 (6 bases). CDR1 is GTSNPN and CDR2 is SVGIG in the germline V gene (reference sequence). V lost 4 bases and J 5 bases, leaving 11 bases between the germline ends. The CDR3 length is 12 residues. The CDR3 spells CAWMRTATEAFF. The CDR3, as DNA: TGTGCCTGGATGCGGACAGCTACTGAAGCTTTCTTT.

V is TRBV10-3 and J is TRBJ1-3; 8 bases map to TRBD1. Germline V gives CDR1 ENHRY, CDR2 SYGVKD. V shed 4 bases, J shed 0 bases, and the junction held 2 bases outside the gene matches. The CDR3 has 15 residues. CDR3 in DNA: TGTGCCATCAGTGGGGGACAGGTCTCTGGAAACACCATATATTTT. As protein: CAISGGQVSGNTIYF.

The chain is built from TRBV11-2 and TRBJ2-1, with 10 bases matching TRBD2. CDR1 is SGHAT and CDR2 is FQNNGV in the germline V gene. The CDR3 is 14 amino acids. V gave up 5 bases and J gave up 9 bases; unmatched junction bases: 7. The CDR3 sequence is CASSPGLAISEQFF. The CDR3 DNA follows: TGTGCCAGCAGCCCGGGACTAGCGATCAGTGAGCAGTTCTTC. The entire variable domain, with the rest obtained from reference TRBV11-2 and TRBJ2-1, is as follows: EAGVAQSPRYKIIEKRQSVAFWCNPISGHATLYWYQQILGQGPKLLIQFQNNGVVDDSQLPKDRFSAERLKGVDSTLKIQPAKLEDSAVYLCASSPGLAISEQFFGPGTRLTVL.

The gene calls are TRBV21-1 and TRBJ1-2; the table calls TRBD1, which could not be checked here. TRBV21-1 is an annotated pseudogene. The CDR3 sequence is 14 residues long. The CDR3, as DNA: TGTGCCAGCAGCAAAGTGGTCCAAGGGGAAGGCTACACCTTC. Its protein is CASSKVVQGEGYTF.

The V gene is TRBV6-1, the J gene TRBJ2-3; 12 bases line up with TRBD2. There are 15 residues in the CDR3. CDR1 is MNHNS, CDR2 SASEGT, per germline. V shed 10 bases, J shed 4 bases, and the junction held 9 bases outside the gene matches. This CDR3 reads CAISTSGSRPDTQYF. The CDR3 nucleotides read TGTGCCATCTCGACTAGCGGGAGTCGGCCAGATACGCAGTATTTT.

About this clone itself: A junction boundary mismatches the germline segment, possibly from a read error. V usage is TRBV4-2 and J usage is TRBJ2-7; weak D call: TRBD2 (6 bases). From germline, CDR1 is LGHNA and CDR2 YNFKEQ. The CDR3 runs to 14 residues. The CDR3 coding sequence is TGTGCCAGCAGCCAAGTCCCCGCTGCGGAGCGGGCCCACTTC. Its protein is CASSQVPAAERAHF.

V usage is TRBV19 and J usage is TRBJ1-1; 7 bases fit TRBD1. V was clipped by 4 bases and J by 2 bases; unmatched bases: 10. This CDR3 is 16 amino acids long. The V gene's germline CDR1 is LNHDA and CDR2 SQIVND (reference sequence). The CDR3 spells CASSTRDRFINTEAFF. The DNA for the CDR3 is TGTGCCAGTAGTACCCGGGACAGATTCATAAACACTGAAGCTTTCTTT.

The CDR3 bases are TGTGCCAGCAGTGGCCTTCAGGGAGGGCCGGCTTTCTTT. Amino acids: CASSGLQGGPAFF. This rearrangement joins TRBV28 to TRBJ1-1; maybe TRBD1 (5 bases). The germline CDR1 and CDR2 sequences are MDHEN and SYDVKM. The CDR3 extends over 13 amino acids. V was clipped by 5 bases and J by 11 bases, with 18 bases between them.

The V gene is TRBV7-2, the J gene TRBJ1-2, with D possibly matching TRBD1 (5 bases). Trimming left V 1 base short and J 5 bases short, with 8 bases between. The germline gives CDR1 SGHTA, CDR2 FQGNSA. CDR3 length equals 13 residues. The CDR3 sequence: CASSLVTGYGYTF. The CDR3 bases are TGTGCCAGCAGCTTAGTTACAGGATATGGCTACACCTTC.

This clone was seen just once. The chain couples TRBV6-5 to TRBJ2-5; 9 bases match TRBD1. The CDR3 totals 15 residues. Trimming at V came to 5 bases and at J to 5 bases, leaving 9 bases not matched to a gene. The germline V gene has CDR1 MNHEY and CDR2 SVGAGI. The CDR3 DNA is TGTGCCAGCAGTGCCTCCGGACAGGGGCAGGAGACCCAGTACTTC. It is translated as CASSASGQGQETQYF.